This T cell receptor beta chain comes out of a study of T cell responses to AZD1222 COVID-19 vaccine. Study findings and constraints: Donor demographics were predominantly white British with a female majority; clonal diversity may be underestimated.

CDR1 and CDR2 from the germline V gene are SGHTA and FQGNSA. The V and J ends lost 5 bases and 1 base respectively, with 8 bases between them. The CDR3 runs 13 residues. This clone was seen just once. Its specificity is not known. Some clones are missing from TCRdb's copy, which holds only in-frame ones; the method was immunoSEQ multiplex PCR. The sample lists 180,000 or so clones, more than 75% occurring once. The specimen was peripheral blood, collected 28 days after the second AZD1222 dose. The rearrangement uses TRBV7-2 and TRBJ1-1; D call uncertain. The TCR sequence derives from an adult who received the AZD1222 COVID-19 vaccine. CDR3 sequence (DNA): TGTGCCAGCAGCCCTTACCAGAACACTGAAGCTTTCTTT. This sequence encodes CASSPYQNTEAFF.